A selection of T cell receptor beta chains follows, all from one sample in a study of T cell changes during pregnancy in multiple sclerosis. TCRdb keeps only in-frame clones here, not all; method: immunoSEQ multiplex PCR. The data hold tens of thousands of clones, with 75% to 95% observed a single time. The specimen was CD4+ T cells from peripheral blood mononuclear cells, collected in the third trimester of pregnancy. The receptors originated from a female donor in good health, enrolled as a control in a pregnancy study. CDR3s include the opening cysteine and the closing phenylalanine or tryptophan. Each record gives: CDR3 protein, CDR3 DNA, clone size, D gene, V gene, J gene. D genes are given only for firm matches. A row's size may be missing; if present it is once, few, many or a size class.

CDR3 protein: CASSWTATTTEAFF; CDR3 DNA: TGTGCCAGCAGTTGGACAGCAACGACCACTGAAGCTTTCTTT; clone size: NA; D gene: NA; V gene: TRBV14; J gene: TRBJ1-1
CDR3 protein: CASSPRQLSGNTIYF; CDR3 DNA: TGTGCCAGCTCCCCAAGACAGCTATCTGGAAACACCATATATTTT; clone size: NA; D gene: NA; V gene: TRBV18; J gene: TRBJ1-3
CDR3 protein: CASRPTFGYSPLHF; CDR3 DNA: TGTGCCAGCAGGCCCACCTTCGGTTATTCACCCCTCCACTTT; clone size: NA; D gene: NA; V gene: TRBV6-5; J gene: TRBJ1-6
CDR3 protein: CASSIEGTGGSETQYF; CDR3 DNA: TGTGCCAGTAGTATAGAGGGGACAGGGGGCTCGGAGACCCAGTACTTC; clone size: NA; D gene: TRBD1; V gene: TRBV19; J gene: TRBJ2-5
CDR3 protein: CASSQESWTQIRTDTQYF; CDR3 DNA: TGTGCCAGCAGCCAAGAAAGTTGGACACAAATTCGAACAGATACGCAGTATTTT; clone size: NA; D gene: NA; V gene: TRBV14; J gene: TRBJ2-3
CDR3 protein: CASRAGGEQETQYF; CDR3 DNA: TGTGCCAGCAGGGCAGGTGGTGAACAAGAGACCCAGTACTTC; clone size: NA; D gene: NA; V gene: TRBV6-5; J gene: TRBJ2-5
CDR3 protein: CASSLLDRGRGYTF; CDR3 DNA: TGTGCCAGTAGCCTCCTGGACAGGGGACGCGGCTACACCTTC; clone size: NA; D gene: TRBD1; V gene: TRBV19; J gene: TRBJ1-2
CDR3 protein: CASSWTGGATGYTF; CDR3 DNA: TGTGCCAGCAGCTGGACAGGGGGCGCGACTGGCTACACCTTC; clone size: NA; D gene: TRBD1; V gene: TRBV5-5; J gene: TRBJ1-2
CDR3 protein: CATNHGEEHEQFF; CDR3 DNA: TGTGCCACCAATCACGGAGAGGAGCATGAGCAGTTCTTC; clone size: few; D gene: NA; V gene: TRBV6-1; J gene: TRBJ2-1
CDR3 protein: CASSPRGSNSPLHF; CDR3 DNA: TGTGCCAGCAGCCCCCGGGGGTCAAATTCACCCCTCCACTTT; clone size: NA; D gene: NA; V gene: TRBV5-8; J gene: TRBJ1-6
CDR3 protein: CARSVPRRDSGNTIYF; CDR3 DNA: TGTGCCCGGAGTGTACCGAGGAGGGATTCAGGAAACACCATATATTTT; clone size: NA; D gene: NA; V gene: TRBV30; J gene: TRBJ1-3
CDR3 protein: CASSLALAGQGKYGYTF; CDR3 DNA: TGTGCCAGCAGCTTAGCCCTCGCTGGACAGGGTAAATATGGCTACACCTTC; clone size: NA; D gene: TRBD1; V gene: TRBV7-9; J gene: TRBJ1-2
CDR3 protein: CASSATGSSNYGYTF; CDR3 DNA: TGTGCCAGCAGTGCTACCGGGAGTTCCAACTATGGCTACACCTTC; clone size: NA; D gene: NA; V gene: TRBV6-1; J gene: TRBJ1-2
CDR3 protein: CASSRTGKNYGYTF; CDR3 DNA: TGTGCCAGCTCGAGGACAGGGAAAAACTATGGCTACACCTTC; clone size: NA; D gene: TRBD1; V gene: TRBV6-5; J gene: TRBJ1-2
CDR3 protein: CAISGGVRNQPQHF; CDR3 DNA: TGTGCCATCAGTGGGGGGGTCCGGAATCAGCCCCAGCATTTT; clone size: NA; D gene: NA; V gene: TRBV10-3; J gene: TRBJ1-5
CDR3 protein: CASSSGLARAPIAKNIQYF; CDR3 DNA: TGTGCCAGTAGTTCCGGACTAGCCCGCGCCCCCATAGCCAAAAACATTCAGTACTTC; clone size: NA; D gene: TRBD2; V gene: TRBV19; J gene: TRBJ2-4
CDR3 protein: CASRPTGAGGYTF; CDR3 DNA: TGTGCCAGCAGACCTACAGGGGCTGGCGGCTACACCTTC; clone size: NA; D gene: TRBD1; V gene: TRBV6-5; J gene: TRBJ1-2
CDR3 protein: CASSHNSGGAKNIQYF; CDR3 DNA: TGTGCCAGCAGCCATAACAGCGGGGGGGCCAAAAACATTCAGTACTTC; clone size: NA; D gene: TRBD2; V gene: TRBV7-2; J gene: TRBJ2-4
CDR3 protein: CTSSQGGYSPLHF; CDR3 DNA: TGCACCAGCAGCCAAGGAGGGTATTCACCCCTCCACTTT; clone size: NA; D gene: NA; V gene: TRBV1; J gene: TRBJ1-6
CDR3 protein: CASSRGPNQPQHF; CDR3 DNA: TGTGCCAGCAGCCGTGGGCCCAATCAGCCCCAGCATTTT; clone size: NA; D gene: NA; V gene: TRBV7-9; J gene: TRBJ1-5
CDR3 protein: CASSLGRTRDSTGELFF; CDR3 DNA: TGTGCCAGCAGCTTAGGGAGGACTAGGGATTCGACCGGGGAGCTGTTTTTT; clone size: NA; D gene: TRBD2; V gene: TRBV7-2; J gene: TRBJ2-2
CDR3 protein: CASTEILDRGTEAFF; CDR3 DNA: TGTGCCAGTACCGAAATCCTCGACAGGGGCACTGAAGCTTTCTTT; clone size: NA; D gene: TRBD1; V gene: TRBV19; J gene: TRBJ1-1
CDR3 protein: CASSLGGSRTNYGYTF; CDR3 DNA: TGTGCCAGCAGCTTAGGAGGGTCCAGGACCAACTATGGCTACACCTTC; clone size: few; D gene: NA; V gene: TRBV7-2; J gene: TRBJ1-2
CDR3 protein: CAWSVSDRVGVDTQYF; CDR3 DNA: TGTGCCTGGAGTGTATCAGACAGGGTCGGAGTAGATACGCAGTATTTT; clone size: NA; D gene: TRBD1; V gene: TRBV30; J gene: TRBJ2-3
CDR3 protein: CAWRGDSETGGYTF; CDR3 DNA: TGTGCCTGGAGAGGGGACAGCGAAACGGGTGGCTACACCTTC; clone size: NA; D gene: TRBD1; V gene: TRBV30; J gene: TRBJ1-2
CDR3 protein: CASSLRRREGDTQYF; CDR3 DNA: TGTGCCAGCAGCTTAAGAAGGAGGGAAGGAGATACGCAGTATTTT; clone size: NA; D gene: NA; V gene: TRBV7-9; J gene: TRBJ2-3
CDR3 protein: CASGDTSGYNEQFF; CDR3 DNA: TGCGCCAGCGGCGATACTAGCGGATACAATGAGCAGTTCTTC; clone size: NA; D gene: TRBD2; V gene: TRBV5-1; J gene: TRBJ2-1
CDR3 protein: CASSLDWGVNSPSQETQYF; CDR3 DNA: TGTGCCAGCAGCTTAGATTGGGGGGTTAATTCGCCGTCCCAAGAGACCCAGTACTTC; clone size: NA; D gene: NA; V gene: TRBV7-2; J gene: TRBJ2-5
CDR3 protein: CASSISGGDQPQHF; CDR3 DNA: TGTGCCAGTAGTATATCAGGGGGCGATCAGCCCCAGCATTTT; clone size: NA; D gene: TRBD1; V gene: TRBV19; J gene: TRBJ1-5
CDR3 protein: CASSPRGYSQYF; CDR3 DNA: TGTGCCAGCAGCCCTAGGGGATACTCGCAGTATTTT; clone size: NA; D gene: NA; V gene: TRBV11-2; J gene: TRBJ2-3
CDR3 protein: CASSLEGVGGGQPQHF; CDR3 DNA: TGTGCCAGCAGCTTAGAAGGCGTGGGTGGGGGCCAGCCCCAGCATTTT; clone size: NA; D gene: NA; V gene: TRBV7-2; J gene: TRBJ1-5
CDR3 protein: CASSIVTTDTQYF; CDR3 DNA: TGTGCCAGTAGTATAGTAACAACAGATACGCAGTATTTT; clone size: once; D gene: NA; V gene: TRBV19; J gene: TRBJ2-3
CDR3 protein: CASRTSTDTQYF; CDR3 DNA: TGTGCCAGCAGAACTAGCACAGATACGCAGTATTTT; clone size: NA; D gene: NA; V gene: TRBV7-2; J gene: TRBJ2-3
CDR3 protein: CAISASRAKGGTDTQYF; CDR3 DNA: TGTGCCATCAGTGCCTCGAGGGCCAAGGGGGGCACAGATACGCAGTATTTT; clone size: NA; D gene: NA; V gene: TRBV10-3; J gene: TRBJ2-3
CDR3 protein: CASSELELRGHLSGTEAFF; CDR3 DNA: TGCGCCAGCAGTGAGTTAGAGTTGAGGGGACATCTCAGTGGCACTGAAGCTTTCTTT; clone size: NA; D gene: NA; V gene: TRBV10-1; J gene: TRBJ1-1
CDR3 protein: CASSQRTSGGAQIYEQYF; CDR3 DNA: TGCGCCAGCAGCCAGCGGACTAGCGGGGGGGCCCAGATCTACGAGCAGTACTTC; clone size: once; D gene: TRBD2; V gene: TRBV4-3; J gene: TRBJ2-7
CDR3 protein: CASSLGSGDYGYTF; CDR3 DNA: TGTGCCAGCAGCTTAGGATCAGGGGACTATGGCTACACCTTC; clone size: once; D gene: NA; V gene: TRBV7-2; J gene: TRBJ1-2
CDR3 protein: CASSLLSNYGYTF; CDR3 DNA: TGTGCCAGCAGCTTGTTGAGTAATTATGGCTACACCTTC; clone size: once; D gene: NA; V gene: TRBV5-4; J gene: TRBJ1-2
CDR3 protein: CASSYSYRGSYEQYF; CDR3 DNA: TGTGCCAGCAGTTACTCGTACAGGGGTTCCTACGAGCAGTACTTC; clone size: NA; D gene: TRBD1; V gene: TRBV6-5; J gene: TRBJ2-7
CDR3 protein: CASSQAKRTEAFF; CDR3 DNA: TGTGCCAGCAGCCAAGCCAAGAGAACTGAAGCTTTCTTT; clone size: NA; D gene: NA; V gene: TRBV14; J gene: TRBJ1-1
CDR3 protein: CASTLLAGGITDTQYF; CDR3 DNA: TGTGCCAGCACCCTCCTAGCGGGGGGGATCACAGATACGCAGTATTTT; clone size: NA; D gene: TRBD2; V gene: TRBV9; J gene: TRBJ2-3
CDR3 protein: CASSYSFEGTEAFF; CDR3 DNA: TGTGCCAGCAGTTACTCGTTTGAGGGCACTGAAGCTTTCTTT; clone size: NA; D gene: NA; V gene: TRBV6-5; J gene: TRBJ1-1
CDR3 protein: CASSLGTGGTEAFF; CDR3 DNA: TGTGCCAGCAGCTTGGGGACGGGGGGCACTGAAGCTTTCTTT; clone size: NA; D gene: NA; V gene: TRBV5-4; J gene: TRBJ1-1
CDR3 protein: CAWSVVQGGTLDTQYF; CDR3 DNA: TGTGCCTGGAGTGTGGTGCAGGGCGGCACTCTTGATACGCAGTATTTT; clone size: NA; D gene: NA; V gene: TRBV30; J gene: TRBJ2-3
CDR3 protein: CASSWLQGSSYEQYF; CDR3 DNA: TGTGCCAGCAGCTGGCTACAGGGGAGCTCCTACGAGCAGTACTTC; clone size: NA; D gene: TRBD1; V gene: TRBV7-2; J gene: TRBJ2-7
CDR3 protein: CASSQGPTSGPRNEQFF; CDR3 DNA: TGCGCCAGCAGCCAAGGGCCGACTAGCGGGCCTCGCAATGAGCAGTTCTTC; clone size: NA; D gene: TRBD2; V gene: TRBV4-1; J gene: TRBJ2-1
CDR3 protein: CASSTPKTGNEKLFF; CDR3 DNA: TGTGCCAGTAGTACTCCTAAGACAGGGAATGAAAAACTGTTTTTT; clone size: NA; D gene: TRBD1; V gene: TRBV19; J gene: TRBJ1-4
CDR3 protein: CASSTRQGTDRFGANVLTF; CDR3 DNA: TGTGCCAGTAGTACCCGCCAGGGGACAGATCGATTTGGGGCCAACGTCCTGACTTTC; clone size: NA; D gene: TRBD1; V gene: TRBV19; J gene: TRBJ2-6
CDR3 protein: CASSQSSASGQKAFF; CDR3 DNA: TGTGCCAGCAGCCAATCTTCGGCGTCGGGACAGAAAGCTTTCTTT; clone size: NA; D gene: TRBD1; V gene: TRBV14; J gene: TRBJ1-1
CDR3 protein: CASSLNGETQYF; CDR3 DNA: TGTGCCAGCAGCTTGAACGGTGAGACCCAGTACTTC; clone size: once; D gene: NA; V gene: TRBV13; J gene: TRBJ2-5
CDR3 protein: CAWTGRATVGAGYGYTF; CDR3 DNA: TGTGCCTGGACGGGAAGGGCCACCGTGGGGGCCGGGTATGGCTACACCTTC; clone size: NA; D gene: NA; V gene: TRBV30; J gene: TRBJ1-2
CDR3 protein: CASSQDRTGLDEQYF; CDR3 DNA: TGTGCCAGCAGCCAAGATAGGACAGGGCTGGACGAGCAGTACTTC; clone size: NA; D gene: TRBD1; V gene: TRBV4-2; J gene: TRBJ2-7
CDR3 protein: CATSRGSGNQPQHF; CDR3 DNA: TGTGCCACCAGCAGGGGTAGCGGCAATCAGCCCCAGCATTTT; clone size: NA; D gene: NA; V gene: TRBV15; J gene: TRBJ1-5
CDR3 protein: CASSARDSWEKLFF; CDR3 DNA: TGTGCCAGCAGTGCTCGGGACAGCTGGGAAAAACTGTTTTTT; clone size: NA; D gene: TRBD1; V gene: TRBV6-1; J gene: TRBJ1-4
CDR3 protein: CASSVPGDEAFF; CDR3 DNA: TGTGCCAGCAGCGTACCGGGTGATGAAGCTTTCTTT; clone size: NA; D gene: NA; V gene: TRBV7-9; J gene: TRBJ1-1
CDR3 protein: CASRTDKNEKLFF; CDR3 DNA: TGTGCCAGCAGGACCGACAAAAATGAAAAACTGTTTTTT; clone size: NA; D gene: NA; V gene: TRBV28; J gene: TRBJ1-4
CDR3 protein: CASSESPVADTQYF; CDR3 DNA: TGTGCCAGCAGTGAAAGCCCGGTAGCAGATACGCAGTATTTT; clone size: once; D gene: NA; V gene: TRBV2; J gene: TRBJ2-3
CDR3 protein: CAYGDKRSGANVLTF; CDR3 DNA: TGTGCCTACGGGGACAAACGCTCTGGGGCCAACGTCCTGACTTTC; clone size: NA; D gene: NA; V gene: TRBV30; J gene: TRBJ2-6
CDR3 protein: CASSQGRYQPQHF; CDR3 DNA: TGCGCCAGCAGCCAAGGCAGATATCAGCCCCAGCATTTT; clone size: NA; D gene: NA; V gene: TRBV4-3; J gene: TRBJ1-5